This is a list of T cell receptor beta chains from one sample in a study of cytomegalovirus exposure and HLA in healthy donors. The method was immunoSEQ multiplex PCR; TCRdb's version includes in-frame clones alone and lacks a portion of them. Found here are around 150,000 clones, about 64% of them singletons; the top ten hold 2% to 3%. The sample comprised PBMCs. These TCRs come from a middle-aged woman in good health and CMV-seronegative. Each CDR3 is given with its conserved first and last residue. The D gene is left open where the match is weak. The size of a clone is reported for some rows only, either as once, few or many, or as a class for expanded clones.

clone_size	v_call	j_call	d_call	cdr3_aa	cdr3_nt
few	TRBV6-1	TRBJ2-7	-	CASRPMTVDLGEQYF	TGTGCCAGCAGACCGATGACAGTTGACTTGGGTGAGCAGTACTTC
-	TRBV30	TRBJ2-3	-	CAWTGATDTQYF	TGTGCCTGGACAGGGGCCACAGATACGCAGTATTTT
-	TRBV29-1	TRBJ1-2	-	CSASRDRRGGYGYTF	TGCAGCGCCAGCCGTGACCGACGAGGGGGCTATGGCTACACCTTC
once	TRBV5-1	TRBJ2-7	TRBD2	CASSLGSSGGLTYEQYF	TGCGCCAGCAGCTTGGGATCCAGCGGGGGGCTCACCTACGAGCAGTACTTC
-	TRBV5-4	TRBJ2-1	TRBD1	CASSLAGRGLNEQFF	TGTGCCAGCAGCTTGGCCGGCAGGGGGCTGAATGAGCAGTTCTTC
few	TRBV15	TRBJ1-2	-	CATSRAGQFPNYGYTF	TGTGCCACCAGCAGAGCAGGACAGTTTCCTAACTATGGCTACACCTTC
-	TRBV15	TRBJ2-5	-	CATSGGWLQETQYF	TGTGCCACCAGCGGGGGGTGGCTCCAAGAGACCCAGTACTTC
-	TRBV5-1	TRBJ2-2	TRBD1	CASSPDRGGTGELFF	TGCGCCAGCAGCCCGGACAGGGGCGGCACCGGGGAGCTGTTTTTT
-	TRBV19	TRBJ1-5	TRBD1	CASSIPGQGSNQPQHF	TGTGCCAGTAGTATACCGGGACAGGGGAGCAATCAGCCCCAGCATTTT
once	TRBV6-5	TRBJ2-5	TRBD1	CASSSRTGRGGETQYF	TGTGCCAGCAGTTCAAGGACAGGGAGAGGGGGAGAGACCCAGTACTTC
-	TRBV7-9	TRBJ1-2	TRBD1	CAGSPDRGWGGYTF	TGTGCCGGCAGCCCGGACAGGGGTTGGGGTGGCTACACCTTC
few	TRBV10-2	TRBJ2-7	-	CASSASSYEQYF	TGCGCCAGCTCCGCAAGCTCCTACGAGCAGTACTTC
-	TRBV7-8	TRBJ1-5	TRBD1	CASSLGQPDQPQHF	TGTGCCAGCAGCCTGGGACAGCCCGATCAGCCCCAGCATTTT
-	TRBV7-2	TRBJ1-5	-	CASSSMGGDQPQHF	TGTGCCAGCAGTTCCATGGGGGGGGATCAGCCCCAGCATTTT
-	TRBV11-3	TRBJ2-5	TRBD2	CASSLGLGGGLHQAGETQYF	TGTGCCAGCAGCTTGGGTCTTGGCGGGGGTCTTCATCAAGCCGGAGAGACCCAGTACTTC
-	TRBV7-9	TRBJ1-6	-	CASSYGHHNSPLHF	TGTGCCAGCAGCTATGGACATCATAATTCACCCCTCCACTTT
-	TRBV10-2	TRBJ1-5	-	CASTVGSNQPQHF	TGCGCCAGCACCGTCGGGTCGAATCAGCCCCAGCATTTT
-	TRBV4-2	TRBJ2-5	TRBD2	CASSQPLLAGDQETQYF	TGTGCCAGCAGCCAACCTCTCCTGGCGGGGGACCAAGAGACCCAGTACTTC
-	TRBV4-2	TRBJ2-7	-	CASSQARGWIYEQYF	TGTGCCAGCAGCCAAGCCAGGGGCTGGATATACGAGCAGTACTTC
-	TRBV2	TRBJ2-5	-	CASSWTEETQYF	TGTGCCAGCAGTTGGACAGAAGAGACCCAGTACTTC
-	TRBV28	TRBJ1-6	TRBD1	CASSPSGTGGYNNSPLHF	TGTGCCAGCAGTCCATCCGGGACAGGGGGCTATAATAATTCACCCCTCCACTTT
-	TRBV13	TRBJ1-5	-	CASSLGNQPQHF	TGTGCCAGCAGCCTCGGCAATCAGCCCCAGCATTTT
-	TRBV27	TRBJ1-1	-	CAGSTGYTEAFF	TGTGCCGGCAGTACAGGGTACACTGAAGCTTTCTTT
-	TRBV28	TRBJ1-1	-	CASSLRRGRVNTEAFF	TGTGCCAGCAGTTTAAGGCGGGGCAGAGTGAACACTGAAGCTTTCTTT
-	TRBV30	TRBJ1-1	-	CAWSRGWGLLNTEAFF	TGTGCCTGGAGTAGAGGGTGGGGGCTGCTGAACACTGAGGCTTTCTTT
-	TRBV5-1	TRBJ2-2	-	CASSPPMGSTGELFF	TGCGCCAGCAGCCCTCCAATGGGCTCCACCGGGGAGCTGTTTTTT
-	TRBV4-2	TRBJ1-5	TRBD1	CASSQAAQGRTNQPQHF	TGTGCCAGCAGCCAAGCCGCACAGGGGAGGACTAATCAGCCCCAGCATTTT
-	TRBV27	TRBJ1-3	-	CASSHDSSGNTIYF	TGTGCCAGCAGTCACGACAGCTCTGGAAACACCATATATTTT
-	TRBV28	TRBJ2-7	-	CASIPGGRSYEQYF	TGTGCCAGCATCCCGGGCGGGCGCTCCTACGAGCAGTACTTC
-	TRBV11-1	TRBJ2-2	-	CASSLARGNTGELFF	TGTGCCAGCAGCTTAGCGCGCGGGAACACCGGGGAGCTGTTTTTT
-	TRBV5-1	TRBJ2-3	-	CASSYGVQVNTDTQYF	TGCGCCAGCAGCTACGGAGTACAGGTCAACACAGATACGCAGTATTTT
few	TRBV5-4	TRBJ2-3	-	CASRLDYRASSTDTQYF	TGTGCCAGCAGATTGGACTACCGAGCCTCTAGCACAGATACGCAGTATTTT
-	TRBV9	TRBJ1-5	-	CASSVESNQPQHF	TGTGCCAGCAGCGTTGAGAGCAATCAGCCCCAGCATTTT
-	TRBV27	TRBJ1-5	-	CASSLTGKKDQPQHF	TGTGCCAGCAGTTTAACAGGGAAGAAAGATCAGCCCCAGCATTTT
-	TRBV6-5	TRBJ1-1	TRBD1	CATARGTEAFF	TGTGCCACCGCCAGGGGGACTGAAGCTTTCTTT
-	TRBV10-3	TRBJ1-2	-	CAISAEPYGYTF	TGTGCCATCAGTGCCGAGCCCTATGGCTACACCTTC
-	TRBV30	TRBJ1-6	-	CAWSVGGRYNSPLHF	TGTGCCTGGAGTGTAGGGGGACGCTATAATTCACCCCTCCACTTT
-	TRBV5-8	TRBJ2-1	TRBD2	CASSPRVAGNEQFF	TGTGCCAGCAGCCCCCGGGTAGCGGGGAATGAGCAGTTCTTC
-	TRBV5-1	TRBJ1-5	TRBD1	CASSLGTGGQPQHF	TGCGCCAGCAGCCTAGGGACAGGGGGACAGCCCCAGCATTTT
-	TRBV29-1	TRBJ2-2	TRBD2	CSAERGSGTGELFF	TGCAGCGCGGAGCGGGGAAGCGGCACCGGGGAGCTGTTTTTT
-	TRBV30	TRBJ1-5	-	CAWSDGRQGVRGYQPQHF	TGTGCCTGGAGTGACGGGAGGCAGGGAGTGAGGGGATATCAGCCCCAGCATTTT
few	TRBV29-1	TRBJ2-1	-	CSVQPPGIYNEQFF	TGCAGCGTTCAACCGCCGGGAATCTACAATGAGCAGTTCTTC
-	TRBV18	TRBJ1-5	TRBD1	CASSRTGYSNQPQHF	TGTGCCAGCTCCCGGACAGGTTATAGCAATCAGCCCCAGCATTTT
-	TRBV18	TRBJ1-1	TRBD1	CASSPQWTGVTEAFF	TGTGCCAGCTCACCTCAGTGGACAGGGGTCACTGAAGCTTTCTTT
few	TRBV6-1	TRBJ2-3	TRBD1	CASSERDRGEADTQYF	TGTGCCAGCAGTGAGAGGGACAGGGGAGAAGCAGATACGCAGTATTTT
once	TRBV2	TRBJ1-1	-	CASTGKVEAFF	TGTGCCAGCACCGGGAAAGTTGAAGCTTTCTTT
once	TRBV5-4	TRBJ2-5	TRBD2	CASSLPGGRVQETQYF	TGTGCCAGCAGCTTACCGGGGGGGAGGGTCCAAGAGACCCAGTACTTC
-	TRBV5-1	TRBJ1-2	-	CASSLGFSPGGLYGYTF	TGCGCCAGCAGCTTGGGTTTCAGTCCGGGAGGACTCTATGGCTACACCTTC